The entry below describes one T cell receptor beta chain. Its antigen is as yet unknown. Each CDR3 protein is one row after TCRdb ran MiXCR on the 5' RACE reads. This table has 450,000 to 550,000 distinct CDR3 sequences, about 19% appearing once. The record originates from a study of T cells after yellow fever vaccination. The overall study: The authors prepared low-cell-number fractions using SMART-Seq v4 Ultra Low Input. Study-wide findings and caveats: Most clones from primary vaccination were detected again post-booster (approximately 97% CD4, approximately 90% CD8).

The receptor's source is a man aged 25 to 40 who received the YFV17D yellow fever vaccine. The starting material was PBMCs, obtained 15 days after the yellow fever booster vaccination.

For the CDR3, the DNA is TGCAGGGCCGGGACAGGGGTGGACAATGAGCAGTTCTTC. Its protein is CRAGTGVDNEQFF. The chain carries TRBV20-1 and TRBJ2-1; 10 bases agree with TRBD1. Germline V gene lookup returns CDR1 DFQATT and CDR2 SNEGSKA (reference sequence). This CDR3 contains 13 residues.